One TCR beta chain is described in this entry. The assay was immunoSEQ multiplex PCR, and TCRdb's table has in-frame clones only and misses some. The table includes tens of thousands of clones, over 80% detected once. The CDR3 runs 12 residues. V was trimmed by 4 bases and J by 7 bases, leaving 9 bases between them. CDR1 and CDR2 from the germline V gene are SGDLS and YYNGEE. These data belong to a study of T cell clones after liver transplantation. The chain uses TRBV9 and TRBJ2-1; D unresolved. The TCR comes from a human patient who received a liver transplant. The T cells may come from the graft donor. Sequenced material: CD4+ T cells from blood, taken 45 to 46 months after liver transplant. The CDR3 nucleotides read TGTGCCAGCAGCACCCACGGGAATGAGCAGTTCTTC. Residues: CASSTHGNEQFF.